This T cell receptor (beta chain) derives from a study of T cell repertoires in cytomegalovirus infection. About the study: Public TCR beta signature analysis indicated the presence of both CMV infection and matching HLA type. Study-wide points: Dominating the ex vivo response were HLA-C-restricted CMV-specific TCR beta clonotypes.

Regarding this clonotype: Antigen: not known.

TCRdb re-analysed the reads in MiXCR, keeping a single row per CDR3 protein. The data contain 800,000 to 950,000 distinct CDR3 sequences, around a third of them singletons. From germline, CDR1 is MNHEY and CDR2 SVGAGI. Trimming cost V 2 bases and J 1 base, with 17 bases left between them. The length of the CDR3 is 17 residues. The clonotype comes from a human donor in good health (CMV status not recorded). Some clones in this sample may be carry-over from other donors' samples. The sequenced sample was cultured CD8+ T cells from PBMCs, obtained from culture after CMV antigen stimulation. The chain links TRBV6-5 to TRBJ1-1, with D possibly being TRBD1 (5 bases). The CDR3 DNA sequence: TGTGCCAGCAGTTACGGACGGGACCCCTATTCGAACACTGAAGCTTTCTTT. Translation: CASSYGRDPYSNTEAFF.